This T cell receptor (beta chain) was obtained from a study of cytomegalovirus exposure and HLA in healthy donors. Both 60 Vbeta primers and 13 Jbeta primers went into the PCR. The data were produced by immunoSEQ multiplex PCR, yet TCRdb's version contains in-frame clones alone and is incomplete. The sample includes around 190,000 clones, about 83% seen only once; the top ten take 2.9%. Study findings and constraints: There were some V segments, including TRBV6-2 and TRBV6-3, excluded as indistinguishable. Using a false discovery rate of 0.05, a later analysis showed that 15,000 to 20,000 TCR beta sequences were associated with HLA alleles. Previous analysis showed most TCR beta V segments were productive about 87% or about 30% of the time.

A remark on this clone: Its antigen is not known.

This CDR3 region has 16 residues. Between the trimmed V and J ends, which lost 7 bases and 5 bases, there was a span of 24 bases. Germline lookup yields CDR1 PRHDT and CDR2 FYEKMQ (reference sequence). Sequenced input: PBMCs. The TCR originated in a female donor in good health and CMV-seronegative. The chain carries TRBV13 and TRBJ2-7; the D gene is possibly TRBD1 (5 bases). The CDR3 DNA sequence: TGTGCCAGCACTTGGCTACAGACAGTTGGAAGGGACGAGCAGTACTTC. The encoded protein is CASTWLQTVGRDEQYF.